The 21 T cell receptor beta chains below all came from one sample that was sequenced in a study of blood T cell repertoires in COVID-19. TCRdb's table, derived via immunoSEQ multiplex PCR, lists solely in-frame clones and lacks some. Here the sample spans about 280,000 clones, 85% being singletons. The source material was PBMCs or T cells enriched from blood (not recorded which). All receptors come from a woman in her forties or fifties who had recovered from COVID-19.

CDR3 sequence reads: CASSPRDRPDYEQYF. The CDR3 nucleotides are TGTGCCAGCAGCCCACGGGACAGACCTGACTACGAGCAGTACTTC. This rearrangement joins TRBV11-2 to TRBJ2-7; 7 bases align to TRBD1. The V gene's germline CDR1 is SGHAT and CDR2 FQNNGV. Trimming took 5 bases from V and 3 from J; bases not matched to a gene: 10. The CDR3 loop spans 15 amino acids.

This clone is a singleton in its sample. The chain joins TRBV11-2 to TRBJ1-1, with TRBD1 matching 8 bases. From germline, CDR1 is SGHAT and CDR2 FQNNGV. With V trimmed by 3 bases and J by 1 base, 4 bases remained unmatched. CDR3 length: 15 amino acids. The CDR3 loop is CASSFGQGQNTEAFF. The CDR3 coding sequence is TGTGCCAGCAGCTTCGGACAGGGACAGAACACTGAAGCTTTCTTT. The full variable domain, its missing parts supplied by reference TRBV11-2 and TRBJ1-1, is EAGVAQSPRYKIIEKRQSVAFWCNPISGHATLYWYQQILGQGPKLLIQFQNNGVVDDSQLPKDRFSAERLKGVDSTLKIQPAKLEDSAVYLCASSFGQGQNTEAFFGQGTRLTVV.

In nucleotides, the CDR3 is TGTGCCAGCAGTCAATGGACAGGCCGATCGGGGGATACGCAGTATTTT. Protein product: CASSQWTGRSGDTQYF. The chain has TRBV27 and TRBJ2-3; 7 positions match TRBD1. In germline, CDR1 is MNHEY, CDR2 SMNVEV (reference sequence). The CDR3 covers 16 residues. J was trimmed by 6 bases and V by 5 bases; bases with no gene match: 14.

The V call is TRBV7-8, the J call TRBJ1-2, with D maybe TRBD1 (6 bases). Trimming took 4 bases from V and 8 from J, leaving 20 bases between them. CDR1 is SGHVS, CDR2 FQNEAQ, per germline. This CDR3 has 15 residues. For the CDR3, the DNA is TGTGCCAGCAGCTACATCGGGACACAAGTAGGCGGCTACACCTTC. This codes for CASSYIGTQVGGYTF.

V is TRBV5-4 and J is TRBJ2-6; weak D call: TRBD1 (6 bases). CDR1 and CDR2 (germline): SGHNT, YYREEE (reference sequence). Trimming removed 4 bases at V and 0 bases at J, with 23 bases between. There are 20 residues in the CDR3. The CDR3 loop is CASSPGQIRSPTSGANVLTF. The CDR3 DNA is TGTGCCAGCAGCCCTGGACAGATTCGATCACCGACCTCTGGGGCCAACGTCCTGACTTTC.

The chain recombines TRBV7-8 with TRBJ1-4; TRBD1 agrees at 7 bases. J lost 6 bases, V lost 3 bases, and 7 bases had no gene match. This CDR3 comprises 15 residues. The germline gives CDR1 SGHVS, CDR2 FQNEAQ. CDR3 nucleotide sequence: TGTGCCAGCAGCTTGGCCGGGACAGCCGATGAAAAACTGTTTTTT. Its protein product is CASSLAGTADEKLFF.

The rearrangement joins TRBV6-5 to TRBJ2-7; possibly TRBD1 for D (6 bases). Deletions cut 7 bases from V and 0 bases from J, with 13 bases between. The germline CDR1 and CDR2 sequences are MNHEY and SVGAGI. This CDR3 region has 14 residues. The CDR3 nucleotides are TGTGCCAGCAAAGGACAGTCTTCCTCCTACGAGCAGTACTTC. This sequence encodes CASKGQSSSYEQYF.

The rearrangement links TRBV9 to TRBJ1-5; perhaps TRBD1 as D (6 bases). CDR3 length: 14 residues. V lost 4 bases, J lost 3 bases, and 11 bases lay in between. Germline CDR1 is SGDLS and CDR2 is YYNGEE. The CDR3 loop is CASSRDNSNQPQHF. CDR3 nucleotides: TGTGCCAGCAGCCGGGACAATTCCAATCAGCCCCAGCATTTT.

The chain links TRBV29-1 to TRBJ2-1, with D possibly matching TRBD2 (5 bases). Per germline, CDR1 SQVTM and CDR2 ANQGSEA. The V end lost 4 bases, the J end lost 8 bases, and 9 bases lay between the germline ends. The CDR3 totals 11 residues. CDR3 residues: CSVVRGHEQFF. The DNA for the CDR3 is TGCAGCGTTGTTCGGGGTCATGAGCAGTTCTTC.

This CDR3 reads CASSPGGGGNQPQHF. The CDR3 DNA is TGTGCCAGCAGCCCGGGGGGGGGCGGCAATCAGCCCCAGCATTTT. The V and J genes are TRBV5-6 and TRBJ1-5; TRBD1 is a possible D gene (6 bases). CDR3 length: 15 residues. Germline CDR1 SGHDT, CDR2 YYEEEE. V was pared by 4 bases and J by 2 bases, with 13 bases between.

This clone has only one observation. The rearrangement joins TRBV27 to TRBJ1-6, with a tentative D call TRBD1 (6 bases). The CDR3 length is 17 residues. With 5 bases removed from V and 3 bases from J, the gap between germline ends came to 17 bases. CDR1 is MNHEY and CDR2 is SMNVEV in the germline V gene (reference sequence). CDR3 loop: CASSHGQKSIYNSPLHF. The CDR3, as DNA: TGTGCCAGCAGTCACGGACAGAAGTCTATCTATAATTCACCCCTCCACTTT.

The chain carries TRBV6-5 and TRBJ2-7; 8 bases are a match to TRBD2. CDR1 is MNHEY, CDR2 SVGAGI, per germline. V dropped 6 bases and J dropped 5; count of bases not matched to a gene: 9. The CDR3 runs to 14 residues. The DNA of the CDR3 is TGTGCCAGCAGCAACACGGGGGGGATCAACGAGCAGTACTTC. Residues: CASSNTGGINEQYF.

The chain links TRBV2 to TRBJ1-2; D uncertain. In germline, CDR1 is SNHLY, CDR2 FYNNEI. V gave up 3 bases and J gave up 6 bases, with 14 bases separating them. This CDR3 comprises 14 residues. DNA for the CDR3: TGTGCCAGCAGTGAGATGGGTGCGCAGGATGGCTACACCTTC. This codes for CASSEMGAQDGYTF.

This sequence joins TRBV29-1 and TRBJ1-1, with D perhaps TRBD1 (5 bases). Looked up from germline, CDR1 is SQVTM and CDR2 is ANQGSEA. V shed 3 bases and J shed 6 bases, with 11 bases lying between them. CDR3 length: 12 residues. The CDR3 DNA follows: TGCAGCGTTGAGGAGGGGAAGGCTGAAGCTTTCTTT. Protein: CSVEEGKAEAFF. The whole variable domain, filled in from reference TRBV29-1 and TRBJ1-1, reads SAVISQKPSRDICQRGTSLTIQCQVDSQVTMMFWYRQQPGQSLTLIATANQGSEATYESGFVIDKFPISRPNLTFSTLTVSNMSPEDSSIYLCSVEEGKAEAFFGQGTRLTVV.

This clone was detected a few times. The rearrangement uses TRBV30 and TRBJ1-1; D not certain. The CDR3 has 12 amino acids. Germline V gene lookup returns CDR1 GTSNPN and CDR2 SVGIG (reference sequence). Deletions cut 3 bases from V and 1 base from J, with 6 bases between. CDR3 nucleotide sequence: TGTGCCTGGAGCCCCGGGAACACTGAAGCTTTCTTT. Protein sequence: CAWSPGNTEAFF.

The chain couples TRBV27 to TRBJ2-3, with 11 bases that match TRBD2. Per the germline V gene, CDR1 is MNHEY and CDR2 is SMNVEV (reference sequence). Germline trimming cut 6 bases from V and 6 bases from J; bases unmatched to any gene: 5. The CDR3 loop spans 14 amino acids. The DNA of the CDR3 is TGTGCCAGCAGGGTAGCGGGGGGGTACGATACGCAGTATTTT. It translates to CASRVAGGYDTQYF.

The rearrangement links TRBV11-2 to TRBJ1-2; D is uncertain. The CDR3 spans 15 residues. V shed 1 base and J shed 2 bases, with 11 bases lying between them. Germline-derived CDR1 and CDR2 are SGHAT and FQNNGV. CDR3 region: CASSLVRDWNYGYTF. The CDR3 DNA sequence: TGTGCCAGCAGCTTAGTCCGGGATTGGAACTATGGCTACACCTTC.

The CDR3 DNA sequence: TGTGCCTGGAGTTACCAGGGACTAGCGACCTACAATGAGCAGTTCTTC. Encoded protein: CAWSYQGLATYNEQFF. The V gene is TRBV30, the J gene TRBJ2-1, with 10 bases matching TRBD2. CDR1 and CDR2 from the germline V gene are GTSNPN and SVGIG (reference sequence). The CDR3 loop spans 16 amino acids. V lost 2 bases to trimming and J lost 2 bases; unmatched junction nucleotides: 6.

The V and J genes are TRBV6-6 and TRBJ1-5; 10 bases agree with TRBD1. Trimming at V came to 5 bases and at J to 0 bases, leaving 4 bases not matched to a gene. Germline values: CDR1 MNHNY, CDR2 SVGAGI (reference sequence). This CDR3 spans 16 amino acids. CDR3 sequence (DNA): TGTGCCAGCAGTACAGGACAGGGGGTTAGCAATCAGCCCCAGCATTTT. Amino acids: CASSTGQGVSNQPQHF.

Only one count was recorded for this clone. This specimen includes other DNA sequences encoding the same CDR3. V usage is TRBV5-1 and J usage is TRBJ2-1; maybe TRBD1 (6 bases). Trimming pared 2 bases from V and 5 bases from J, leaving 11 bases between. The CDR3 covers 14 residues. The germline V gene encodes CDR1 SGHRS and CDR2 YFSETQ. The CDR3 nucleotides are TGCGCCAGCAGCTTAGGTGGGGGCGACAATGAGCAGTTCTTC. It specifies CASSLGGGDNEQFF.

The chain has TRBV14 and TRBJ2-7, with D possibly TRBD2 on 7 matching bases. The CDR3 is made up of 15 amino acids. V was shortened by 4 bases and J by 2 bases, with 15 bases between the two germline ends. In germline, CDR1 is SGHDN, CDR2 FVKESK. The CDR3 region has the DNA TGTGCCAGCAGCCCAGTTGGGGGGGGCCCCTACGAGCAGTACTTC. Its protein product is CASSPVGGGPYEQYF.